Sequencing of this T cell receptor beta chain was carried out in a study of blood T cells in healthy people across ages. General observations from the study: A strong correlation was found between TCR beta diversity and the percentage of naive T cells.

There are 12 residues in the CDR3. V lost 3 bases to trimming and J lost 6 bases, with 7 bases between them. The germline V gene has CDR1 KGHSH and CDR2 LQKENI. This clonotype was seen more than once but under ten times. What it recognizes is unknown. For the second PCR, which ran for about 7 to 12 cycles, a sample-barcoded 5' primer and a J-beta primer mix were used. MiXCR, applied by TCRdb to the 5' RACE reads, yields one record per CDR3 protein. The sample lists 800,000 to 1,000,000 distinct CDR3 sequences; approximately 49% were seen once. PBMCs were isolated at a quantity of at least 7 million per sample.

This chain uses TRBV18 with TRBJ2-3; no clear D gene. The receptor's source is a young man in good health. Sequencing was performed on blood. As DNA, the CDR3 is TGTGCCAGCTCACCGGAAATGGATACGCAGTATTTT. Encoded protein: CASSPEMDTQYF. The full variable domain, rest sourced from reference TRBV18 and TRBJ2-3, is NAGVMQNPRHLVRRRGQEARLRCSPMKGHSHVYWYRQLPEEGLKFMVYLQKENIIDESGMPKERFSAEFPKEGPSILRIQQVVRGDSAAYFCASSPEMDTQYFGPGTRLTVL.